The next 29 T cell receptor beta chains were all read from a single sample in a study of blood T cell repertoires in COVID-19. The data were produced by immunoSEQ multiplex PCR, yet TCRdb's version contains in-frame clones alone and is incomplete. The sample lists tens of thousands of clones; 70% to 80% were seen once. Sequenced sample: peripheral blood. All receptors derive from a human donor in a cohort sampled during active COVID-19.

In the case of this clone: This sample includes further DNA sequences coding for the same CDR3. This rearrangement joins TRBV5-1 to TRBJ1-2, with D maybe TRBD1 (6 bases). The CDR3 is 13 residues long. Germline V lookup: CDR1 SGHRS, CDR2 YFSETQ. V was trimmed by 1 base and J by 5 bases, leaving 9 bases between them. The CDR3 DNA reads as TGCGCCAGCAGCTTGTCAGGGGAGTATGGCTACACCTTC. It encodes CASSLSGEYGYTF.

There are a few counts of this clone. This chain uses TRBV7-6 with TRBJ1-5, with D possibly being TRBD1 (6 bases). Germline V gene lookup returns CDR1 SGHVS and CDR2 FNYEAQ. Trimming removed 7 bases from V and 11 bases from J, with 12 bases in between. This CDR3 has 11 amino acids. CDR3 in amino acids: CASNQKGAQHF. For the CDR3, the DNA is TGTGCCAGCAACCAAAAGGGGGCCCAGCATTTT.

The chain joins TRBV2 to TRBJ2-6; D perhaps matches TRBD1 (6 bases). V was pared by 9 bases and J by 0 bases, with 12 bases between. The V gene's germline CDR1 is SNHLY and CDR2 FYNNEI. The CDR3 is 15 amino acids. The CDR3 sequence: CARGTPNSGANVLTF. CDR3 bases: TGTGCCAGGGGGACACCAAACTCTGGGGCCAACGTCCTGACTTTC.

V is TRBV25-1 and J is TRBJ1-5; TRBD1 matches 10 bases. The V and J ends lost 5 bases and 8 bases, in that order; junction bases with no gene match: 9. Germline V gene sequence: CDR1 MGHDK, CDR2 SYGVNS. This CDR3 comprises 15 residues. The CDR3 DNA reads TGTGCCAGCAGTTCACCCGGGACAGGGGATAAGCCCCAGCATTTT. Translated: CASSSPGTGDKPQHF.

This sequence joins TRBV5-1 and TRBJ2-2; a weak D match, TRBD1 (6 bases). Germline values: CDR1 SGHRS, CDR2 YFSETQ. The CDR3 is made up of 15 amino acids. V shed 0 bases and J shed 1 base, with 7 bases lying between them. CDR3 bases: TGCGCCAGCAGCTTGGGACAGGAGAACACCGGGGAGCTGTTTTTT. As protein: CASSLGQENTGELFF.

This chain connects TRBV3-1 (or the pseudogene TRBV3-2) to TRBJ2-1, with TRBD2 identical over 11 bases. CDR1 LGHDT and CDR2 YNNKEL come from the germline V gene (reference sequence). This CDR3 comprises 17 residues. V lost 3 bases, J lost 0 bases, and 4 bases stayed unmatched. CDR3 sequence reads: CASSHVLAGASYNEQFF. Here the CDR3 DNA reads TGTGCCAGCAGCCACGTACTAGCGGGGGCCTCCTACAATGAGCAGTTCTTC.

The rearrangement joins TRBV5-6 to TRBJ2-7; 10 bases line up with TRBD1. V shed 4 bases, J shed 3 bases, and the junction held 7 bases outside the gene matches. Looked up from germline, CDR1 is SGHDT and CDR2 is YYEEEE. The length of the CDR3 is 15 residues. The CDR3 DNA follows: TGTGCCAGCAGCCCGAGGACAGGGGGGGGCTACGAGCAGTACTTC. Amino acids: CASSPRTGGGYEQYF.

The chain recombines TRBV2 with TRBJ1-1; tentative D call: TRBD1 (6 bases). Germline CDR1 reads SNHLY; CDR2 reads FYNNEI. V dropped 3 bases and J dropped 5 bases, with 10 bases sitting between them. CDR3 size: 13 residues. The CDR3 protein is CASSEQGTTEAFF. The DNA for the CDR3 is TGTGCCAGCAGTGAGCAGGGGACGACTGAAGCTTTCTTT.

The V and J genes are TRBV28 and TRBJ2-7; 7 positions match TRBD1. The V and J ends lost 3 bases and 5 bases, in that order; junction bases with no gene match: 10. Germline CDR1 is MDHEN and CDR2 is SYDVKM. The length of the CDR3 is 15 residues. This CDR3 is CASSLSQGVSDEQYF. CDR3 coding DNA: TGTGCCAGCAGTTTGAGTCAGGGGGTCTCGGACGAGCAGTACTTC.

V gene TRBV19 combines with J gene TRBJ1-5, with 7 bases aligning to TRBD1. From germline, CDR1 is LNHDA and CDR2 SQIVND (reference sequence). Trimming cost V 6 bases and J 6 bases; bases outside gene matches: 11. The CDR3 has 15 residues. The CDR3 here is CASSTPQGGGQPQHF. For the CDR3, the DNA is TGTGCCAGTAGCACGCCTCAGGGGGGCGGTCAGCCCCAGCATTTT.

This chain links TRBV4-1 with TRBJ2-7, with D possibly matching TRBD2 (6 bases). V was clipped by 4 bases and J by 4 bases, with 8 bases between them. This CDR3 has 12 amino acids. The germline V gene encodes CDR1 MGHRA and CDR2 YSYEKL. CDR3: CASSPGGYEQYF. The CDR3 bases are TGCGCCAGCAGCCCAGGAGGGTACGAGCAGTACTTC.

The genes are TRBV7-2 and TRBJ2-3, with TRBD2 identical over 12 bases. The CDR3 length is 15 residues. V trimming: 4 bases; J trimming: 5 bases; junction bases outside the gene matches: 4. Germline values: CDR1 SGHTA, CDR2 FQGNSA. DNA for the CDR3: TGTGCCAGCAGCTGGACTAGCGGGGAGGGAGATACGCAGTATTTT. It encodes CASSWTSGEGDTQYF.

This chain joins TRBV25-1 and TRBJ2-7; TRBD1 matches 9 bases. CDR1 and CDR2 (germline): MGHDK, SYGVNS. Trimming at V came to 8 bases and at J to 3 bases, leaving 11 bases not matched to a gene. This CDR3 is 15 amino acids long. This chain's CDR3 is CASSVTGGQNYEQYF. The CDR3 DNA is TGTGCCAGCTCAGTGACAGGGGGACAGAACTACGAGCAGTACTTC.

The table lists this clone with a count of one. This chain joins TRBV10-3 and TRBJ2-3; D perhaps matches TRBD1 (5 bases). V was shortened by 3 bases and J by 2 bases, with 12 bases between the two germline ends. CDR1 and CDR2 from the germline V gene are ENHRY and SYGVKD. The CDR3 totals 15 residues. CDR3 loop: CAISDRGPATDTQYF. In DNA form, the CDR3 reads TGTGCCATCAGTGATAGGGGCCCTGCCACAGATACGCAGTATTTT.

The rearrangement uses TRBV7-2 and TRBJ2-7; TRBD2 matches at 8 bases. CDR3 size: 16 residues. The germline V gene has CDR1 SGHTA and CDR2 FQGNSA. The V gene end was trimmed by 3 bases and the J gene end by 2 bases; junction bases not matched to a gene: 9. The CDR3, as DNA: TGTGCCAGCAGCTTGTCGGGCGGGAGGTATCCCTACGAGCAGTACTTC. Protein: CASSLSGGRYPYEQYF.

The chain uses TRBV28 and TRBJ1-1, with 8 bases fitting TRBD1. Germline V gene data show CDR1 as MDHEN and CDR2 as SYDVKM. The CDR3 extends over 17 amino acids. With V trimmed by 6 bases and J by 1 base, 13 bases remained unmatched. The CDR3 bases are TGTGCCAGCAGGGAACCGCAGGGGGCAGGATCGAACACTGAAGCTTTCTTT. It encodes CASREPQGAGSNTEAFF.

CDR3 amino acids: CASSQFHGTANTEAFF. The CDR3 DNA is TGCGCCAGCAGTCAATTCCACGGGACAGCGAACACTGAAGCTTTCTTT. This rearrangement joins TRBV4-1 to TRBJ1-1; 7 bases are shared with TRBD1. With V trimmed by 6 bases and J by 1 base, 11 bases remained unmatched. The CDR3 has 16 residues. Per germline, CDR1 MGHRA and CDR2 YSYEKL.

The chain joins TRBV28 to TRBJ1-2; no reliable D call. Germline loops: CDR1 MDHEN, CDR2 SYDVKM. CDR3 size: 14 residues. V shed 1 base and J shed 7 bases, with 13 bases lying between them. CDR3 DNA sequence: TGTGCCAGCAGTTTATCTGGCGGTCCACTTGGCTACACCTTC. The encoded protein is CASSLSGGPLGYTF.

For this clone: This sequence is one base from a far larger clone and is likely a read error. Other DNA sequences in this sample translate to the same CDR3. The CDR3 region is CASSQDRDSYEQYF. DNA for the CDR3: TGCGCCAGCAGCCAGGACAGGGACTCCTACGAGCAGTACTTC. The rearrangement joins TRBV10-1 to TRBJ2-7; 8 bases are shared with TRBD1. V shed 6 bases, J shed 0 bases, and the junction held 4 bases outside the gene matches. Germline V CDR1 and CDR2: WNHNN, SYGVQD (reference sequence). This CDR3 comprises 14 residues.

V is TRBV19 and J is TRBJ1-2; D call uncertain. The V end was cut by 6 bases, the J end by 8 bases, with 16 bases between. In germline, CDR1 is LNHDA, CDR2 SQIVND (reference sequence). The CDR3 runs 13 residues. CDR3: CASRSRGQRGYTF. As DNA, the CDR3 is TGTGCCAGTAGATCCCGTGGCCAGCGAGGCTACACCTTC.

The rearrangement joins TRBV7-2 to TRBJ2-7; tentative D call: TRBD1 (6 bases). This CDR3 comprises 14 residues. Germline CDR1 is SGHTA and CDR2 is FQGNSA. The V and J ends lost 5 bases and 2 bases respectively, with 13 bases between them. Here the CDR3 DNA reads TGTGCCAGCAGCCCCGGGACAATACCCTACGAGCAGTACTTC. It is translated as CASSPGTIPYEQYF. The full variable domain, in which reference TRBV7-2 and TRBJ2-7 provide the parts outside the CDR3, is GAGVSQSPSNKVTEKGKDVELRCDPISGHTALYWYRQSLGQGLEFLIYFQGNSAPDKSGLPSDRFSAERTGGSVSTLTIQRTQQEDSAVYLCASSPGTIPYEQYFGPGTRLTVT.

A single count supports this clone. The V gene is TRBV5-6, the J gene TRBJ2-6; D is perhaps TRBD2 (7 bases). The CDR3 spans 18 residues. Per the germline V gene, CDR1 is SGHDT and CDR2 is YYEEEE. Between the trimmed V and J ends, which lost 6 bases and 0 bases, there was a span of 19 bases. DNA of the CDR3: TGTGCCAGCACCTTAGAACCAGGGGACTACTCTGGGGCCAACGTCCTGACTTTC. Translating it yields CASTLEPGDYSGANVLTF.

The V call is TRBV5-1, the J call TRBJ1-1; tentatively, D is TRBD1 (6 bases). The CDR3 has 15 amino acids. V was shortened by 0 bases and J by 4 bases, with 13 bases between the two germline ends. In germline, CDR1 is SGHRS, CDR2 YFSETQ. CDR3 sequence: CASSLAVGGGTEAFF. CDR3 sequence (DNA): TGCGCCAGCAGCTTGGCCGTTGGGGGCGGCACTGAAGCTTTCTTT.

The chain has TRBV5-6 and TRBJ2-7; 11 bases are shared with TRBD2. In germline, CDR1 is SGHDT, CDR2 YYEEEE. Trimming cost V 2 bases and J 0 bases; bases outside gene matches: 10. This CDR3 contains 18 residues. CDR3 sequence (DNA): TGTGCCAGCAGCTTCCGACCTATAGCGGGAGGGCTCTCCTACGAGCAGTACTTC. As protein: CASSFRPIAGGLSYEQYF. The full variable domain, completed using reference TRBV5-6 and TRBJ2-7, is DAGVTQSPTHLIKTRGQQVTLRCSPKSGHDTVSWYQQALGQGPQFIFQYYEEEERQRGNFPDRFSGHQFPNYSSELNVNALLLGDSALYLCASSFRPIAGGLSYEQYFGPGTRLTVT.

The CDR3 sequence is CASSRGGGWEETQYF. In nucleotides, the CDR3 is TGTGCCAGCAGTCGAGGGGGCGGCTGGGAAGAGACCCAGTACTTC. This chain uses TRBV27 with TRBJ2-5; 7 nucleotides match TRBD1. In germline, CDR1 is MNHEY, CDR2 SMNVEV (reference sequence). Germline trimming cut 5 bases from V and 3 bases from J; bases unmatched to any gene: 9. This CDR3 is built from 15 residues.

The chain couples TRBV24-1 to TRBJ2-5, with 7 bases aligning to TRBD1. The CDR3 is 15 amino acids. Trimming at V came to 4 bases and at J to 3 bases, leaving 7 bases not matched to a gene. Germline V gene sequence: CDR1 KGHDR, CDR2 SFDVKD. CDR3: CATSETTGKEETQYF. CDR3 sequence (DNA): TGTGCCACCAGTGAAACGACAGGGAAAGAAGAGACCCAGTACTTC.

This clone was seen only once. The rearrangement links TRBV12-2 to TRBJ2-1; TRBD2, the table's D call, was not compared with the DNA. TRBV12-2 is deemed a pseudogene. This CDR3 contains 17 residues. The DNA of the CDR3 is TGTGCAAGTCGCTCCTCCCTAGCGGGATGCGTAGTGAATGAGCAGTTCTTC. It translates to CASRSSLAGCVVNEQFF.

The chain recombines TRBV4-3 with TRBJ2-1; D gene uncertain. The V gene lost 5 bases and the J gene lost 0 bases, with 11 bases spanning the gap. The CDR3 is 15 amino acids. Germline assignment: CDR1 LGHNA and CDR2 YSLEER. Here the CDR3 DNA reads TGCGCCAGCAGCACAACGGAGAGCTCCTACAATGAGCAGTTCTTC. Translating it yields CASSTTESSYNEQFF.

The rearrangement joins TRBV5-4 to TRBJ2-1; D uncertain. Between the trimmed V and J ends, which lost 0 bases and 3 bases, there was a span of 7 bases. Germline lookup yields CDR1 SGHNT and CDR2 YYREEE (reference sequence). This CDR3 region has 14 residues. The CDR3 spells CASSLATVYNEQFF. CDR3 DNA sequence: TGTGCCAGCAGCTTGGCAACGGTCTACAATGAGCAGTTCTTC.